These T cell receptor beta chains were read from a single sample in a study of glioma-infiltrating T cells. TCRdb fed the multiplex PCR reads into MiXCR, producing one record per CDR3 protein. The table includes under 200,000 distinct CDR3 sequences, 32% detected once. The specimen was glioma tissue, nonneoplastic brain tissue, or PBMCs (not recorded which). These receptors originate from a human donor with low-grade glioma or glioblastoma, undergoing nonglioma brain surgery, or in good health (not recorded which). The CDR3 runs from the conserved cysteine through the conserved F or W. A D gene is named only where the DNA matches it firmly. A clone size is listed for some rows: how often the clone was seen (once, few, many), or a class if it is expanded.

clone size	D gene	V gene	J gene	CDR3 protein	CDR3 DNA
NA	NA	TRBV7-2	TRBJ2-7	CASSRHGSYEQYF	TGTGCCAGCAGCAGACACGGCTCCTACGAGCAGTACTTC
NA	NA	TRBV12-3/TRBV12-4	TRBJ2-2	CASRPRGGDTGELFF	TGTGCCAGCAGACCGAGGGGGGGGGACACCGGGGAGCTGTTTTTT
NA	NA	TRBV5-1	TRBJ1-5	CASSYEYSNQPQHF	TGCGCCAGCAGCTATGAGTATAGCAATCAGCCCCAGCATTTT
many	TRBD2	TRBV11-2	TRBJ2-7	CASSVLAGGYEQYF	TGTGCCAGCAGCGTCCTAGCGGGAGGCTACGAGCAGTACTTC
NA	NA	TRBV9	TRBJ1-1	CASSPAGGSAEAFF	TGTGCCAGCAGCCCCGCGGGGGGGTCGGCTGAAGCTTTCTTT
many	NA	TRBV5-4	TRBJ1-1	CASSLETLNTEAFF	TGTGCCAGCAGCTTGGAGACATTGAACACTGAAGCTTTCTTT
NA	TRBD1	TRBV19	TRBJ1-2	CASGFGDSFRGGGYTF	TGTGCCAGCGGGTTTGGGGACAGTTTTCGGGGTGGCGGCTACACCTTC
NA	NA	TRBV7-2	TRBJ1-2	CASSQGRGSYYGYTF	TGTGCCAGCAGCCAGGGCAGGGGTTCGTATTATGGCTACACCTTC
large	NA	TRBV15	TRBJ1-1	CATSSSTLGEAFF	TGTGCCACCAGCAGCTCTACACTGGGGGAAGCTTTCTTT
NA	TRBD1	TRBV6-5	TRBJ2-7	CARGQQGPSSEQYF	TGTGCCAGAGGCCAACAGGGGCCCTCGTCCGAGCAGTACTTT
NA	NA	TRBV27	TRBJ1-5	CAGSEEGHQPQHF	TGTGCCGGCAGTGAGGAGGGCCATCAGCCTCAGCATTTT
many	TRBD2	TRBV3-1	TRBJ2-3	CASSLGLAVVTDTQYF	TGTGCCAGCAGCCTGGGACTAGCGGTCGTCACAGATACGCAGTATTTT
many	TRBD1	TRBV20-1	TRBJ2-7	CSASPGQGTYEQYF	TGCAGTGCTAGTCCGGGACAGGGGACCTACGAGCAGTACTTC
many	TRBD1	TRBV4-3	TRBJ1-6	CASSQAGQYNSPLHF	TGCGCCAGCAGCCAAGCGGGACAGTATAATTCACCCCTCCACTTT
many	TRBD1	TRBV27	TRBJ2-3	CASSFGQGRGPDTQYF	TGTGCCAGCAGTTTCGGACAGGGGAGAGGGCCAGATACGCAGTATTTT
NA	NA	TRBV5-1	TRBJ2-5	CASGDPGTGQETQYF	TGCGCCAGCGGGGATCCGGGAACGGGCCAAGAGACCCAGTACTTC
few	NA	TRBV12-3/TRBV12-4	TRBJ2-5	CASSSGTGGETQYF	TGTGCCAGCAGCTCCGGGACTGGTGGAGAGACCCAGTACTTC
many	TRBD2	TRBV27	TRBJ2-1	CASSSTLAGAGDNEQFF	TGTGCCAGCAGTTCGACGCTAGCGGGAGCGGGGGACAATGAGCAGTTCTTC
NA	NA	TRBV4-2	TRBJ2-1	CASSQDQASVSYNEQFF	TGTGCCAGCAGCCAGGATCAGGCTAGCGTCTCCTACAATGAGCAGTTCTTC
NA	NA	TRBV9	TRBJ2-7	CASSVLDRAYEQYF	TGTGCCAGCAGCGTACTGGACAGAGCCTACGAGCAGTACTTC
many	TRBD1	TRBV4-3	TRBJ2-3	CASSPRHLSGQGATDTQYF	TGCGCCAGCAGCCCCCGTCATCTATCGGGACAGGGGGCGACAGATACGCAGTATTTT
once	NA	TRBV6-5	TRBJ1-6	CASSPTGRDSTLHF	TGTGCCAGCAGTCCTACAGGGCGCGATTCAACCCTCCACTTT
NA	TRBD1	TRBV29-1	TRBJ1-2	CSVLKGANGALGYTF	TGCAGCGTTCTGAAGGGGGCTAACGGAGCTCTAGGCTACACCTTC
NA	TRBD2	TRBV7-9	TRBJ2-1	CASSLVGASGSSYNEQFF	TGTGCCAGCAGCTTGGTCGGGGCTAGCGGGAGCTCCTACAATGAGCAGTTCTTC
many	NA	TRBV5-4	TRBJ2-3	CASSSTGTDTQYF	TGTGCCAGCAGCAGCACAGGGACAGATACGCAGTATTTT
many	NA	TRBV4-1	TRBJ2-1	CASSQGVHEQFF	TGCGCCAGCAGCCAAGGAGTGCATGAGCAGTTCTTC
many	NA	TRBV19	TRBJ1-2	CASSLQATTTYGYTF	TGTGCCAGTAGTCTACAGGCGACCACCACCTATGGCTACACCTTC
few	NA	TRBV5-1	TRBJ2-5	CASSSDPEETQYF	TGCGCCAGCAGCTCGGACCCTGAAGAGACCCAGTACTTC
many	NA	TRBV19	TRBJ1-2	CASSATTGPDIYGYTF	TGTGCCAGTAGTGCGACTACAGGTCCAGATATCTATGGCTACACCTTC